The 6 T cell receptor beta chains given below trace back to one sample, sequenced in a study of blood T cells in healthy people across ages. Through a sample-barcoded 5' primer and a J-beta primer mix, a second PCR was run for roughly 6 to 11 cycles. TCRdb passed the 5' RACE reads through MiXCR, listing each CDR3 protein once. The table includes 1,300,000 or so distinct CDR3 sequences, around 59% detected once. Sequencing used blood. The receptors were gathered from a man younger than 35 in good health.

The chain employs TRBV20-1 and TRBJ1-2, with D unclear. The length of the CDR3 is 12 residues. V gave up 1 base and J gave up 6 bases, with 9 bases separating them. The germline V gene has CDR1 DFQATT and CDR2 SNEGSKA (reference sequence). CDR3 bases: TGCAGTGCTAGAGTACCGTCCCATGGCTACACCTTC. Translation gives CSARVPSHGYTF.

This chain links TRBV15 with TRBJ2-7; 10 bases line up with TRBD1. From germline, CDR1 is LNHNV and CDR2 YYDKDF (reference sequence). The junction had 5 bases not matched to a gene; V was cut back by 4 bases and J by 2 bases. CDR3 length equals 15 residues. CDR3 sequence: CATSIGTGEAYEQYF. In nucleotides, the CDR3 is TGTGCCACCAGCATAGGGACAGGGGAAGCCTACGAGCAGTACTTC.

Points on this clonotype: A single base separates this from a much larger clone, so it may be a read error. The rearrangement uses TRBV7-6 and TRBJ2-7; D is unresolved. The CDR3 totals 13 residues. Per the germline V gene, CDR1 is SGHVS and CDR2 is FNYEAQ. CDR3 coding DNA: TGTGCCAGCAGCTCGCCGAGCTCCGACGAGCAGTACTTC. Encoded protein: CASSSPSSDEQYF.

The chain employs TRBV27 and TRBJ1-1, with 11 bases that match TRBD1. The CDR3 has 16 amino acids. Germline V gene data show CDR1 as MNHEY and CDR2 as SMNVEV (reference sequence). With V trimmed by 5 bases and J by 4 bases, 9 bases remained unmatched. DNA for the CDR3: TGTGCCAGCAGTAGGTTGGGACAGGGGGTTGGCACTGAAGCTTTCTTT. Protein: CASSRLGQGVGTEAFF.

The chain employs TRBV9 and TRBJ2-3; unclear D gene. Trimming took 0 bases from V and 3 from J, leaving 11 bases between them. CDR1 and CDR2 from the germline V gene are SGDLS and YYNGEE. This CDR3 spans 15 amino acids. The CDR3 region is CASSVGPEETDTQYF. The DNA of the CDR3 is TGTGCCAGCAGCGTAGGCCCGGAAGAGACAGATACGCAGTATTTT. The complete variable domain, with remaining parts taken from reference TRBV9 and TRBJ2-3, reads DSGVTQTPKHLITATGQRVTLRCSPRSGDLSVYWYQQSLDQGLQFLIQYYNGEERAKGNILERFSAQQFPDLHSELNLSSLELGDSALYFCASSVGPEETDTQYFGPGTRLTVL.

The J gene is TRBJ1-2, the V gene TRBV27; TRBD1 aligns across 8 bases. With V trimmed by 5 bases and J by 4 bases, 6 bases remained unmatched. The CDR3 totals 14 residues. Germline CDR1 and CDR2: MNHEY and SMNVEV (reference sequence). CDR3 in DNA: TGTGCCAGCAGTATGACAGGGGATAGCTATGGCTACACCTTC. It encodes CASSMTGDSYGYTF.